The clone carrying this T cell receptor beta chain turned up a few times. The source of the sample is a study of human T cells and chemical hapten exposure. Turning to the study itself: Patients having alopecia areata, totalis or universalis were mostly female.

As for time point: patch test 3, about 24 weeks after DPC sensitization. This sample's treatment: therapeutic diphenylcyclopropenone sensitization with weekly scalp DPC. Donation of samples came from alopecia patients who were 18 to 70 years old and suitable for DPC. Each CDR3 protein is one row after TCRdb ran MiXCR on the RACE reads. The sample lists 210,000 or so distinct CDR3 sequences; under 30% were seen once. The germline CDR1 and CDR2 sequences are SGHRS and YFSETQ. Trimming removed 0 bases at V and 0 bases at J, with 8 bases between. The length of the CDR3 is 15 residues. This sample comprised whole blood, obtained in connection with sensitization to the hapten diphenylcyclopropenone (DPC). This receptor was taken from a woman in her 40s with alopecia areata. Some clones in this sample may be carry-over from other donors' samples. The chain combines TRBV5-1 with TRBJ2-3; no reliable D call. This CDR3 reads CASSLDHVSTDTQYF. The CDR3 nucleotides read TGCGCCAGCAGCTTGGATCACGTTAGCACAGATACGCAGTATTTT.